This entry concerns a single TCR beta chain. Authors' processing steps: Amplification from reference gene primers served as the basis for estimated nucleated cell counts. The repertoire was sequenced with immunoSEQ multiplex PCR; TCRdb's copy has only in-frame clones and lacks some. V and J calls and clone size come straight from that table; D and trimming were deduced from the DNA. The sample consists of 30,000 to 40,000 clones, roughly 85% of them appearing once. This sample was taken from a study of blood T cell repertoires in COVID-19. The junction had 7 bases not matched to a gene; V was cut back by 2 bases and J by 5 bases. CDR1 and CDR2 from the germline V gene are MNHNY and SVGAGI (reference sequence). The CDR3 is made up of 15 amino acids.

The specimen sequenced was peripheral blood. The V and J genes are TRBV6-6 and TRBJ1-2; 8 bases are a match to TRBD1. The sequence was obtained from a woman aged 60-70 years with active COVID-19. The CDR3 bases are TGTGCCAGCAGTTACCCCGGACAGGGACGATATGGCTACACCTTC. This sequence encodes CASSYPGQGRYGYTF.